Ten or more counts support the clone carrying this T cell receptor (beta chain). Its antigen is still unknown. The V and J ends lost 7 bases and 6 bases respectively, with 10 bases between them. Germline V gives CDR1 MGHDK, CDR2 SYGVNS. CDR3 length equals 13 residues. Time point of the sample: newly diagnosed GD, antithyroid drugs for less than 3 months. Making the TCR library involved RNA that had been extracted from PBMCs. The patients were drawn from one endocrinology department in Xi'an, China. This sample was taken from a study of regulatory T cells in long-lasting Graves disease. Study-wide results and limits: TRBV28, TRBJ1-2 and TRBJ2-5 emerged as the favored segments in persistent disease. A greater number of public clonotypes (roughly 2,800) was shared by persistent patients than by new patients (about 960).

Arm-PCR with iRepertoire HTBI primers amplified the CDR3 regions for these TCR beta libraries. A single record per CDR3 protein comes from TCRdb applying MiXCR to the multiplex PCR reads. Found here are 450,000 to 650,000 distinct CDR3 sequences, approximately 16% of them singletons; the top ten hold roughly 25%. In addition, the sample was reused for a study of T cells in Graves' hyperthyroidism and ophthalmopathy. That source notes: Most clonotypes expanded in thyroid above 0.001 were likewise present in blood.

The starting material was peripheral blood mononuclear cells (PBMCs), obtained at new diagnosis, from a patient treated with antithyroid drugs. The chain employs TRBV25-1 and TRBJ1-6; tentatively, D is TRBD1 (5 bases). The source is a woman aged 40 to 65 with Graves disease. The CDR3 nucleotides read TGTGCCAGCAATGGCCAGGGTAATTCACCCCTCCACTTT. It specifies CASNGQGNSPLHF.